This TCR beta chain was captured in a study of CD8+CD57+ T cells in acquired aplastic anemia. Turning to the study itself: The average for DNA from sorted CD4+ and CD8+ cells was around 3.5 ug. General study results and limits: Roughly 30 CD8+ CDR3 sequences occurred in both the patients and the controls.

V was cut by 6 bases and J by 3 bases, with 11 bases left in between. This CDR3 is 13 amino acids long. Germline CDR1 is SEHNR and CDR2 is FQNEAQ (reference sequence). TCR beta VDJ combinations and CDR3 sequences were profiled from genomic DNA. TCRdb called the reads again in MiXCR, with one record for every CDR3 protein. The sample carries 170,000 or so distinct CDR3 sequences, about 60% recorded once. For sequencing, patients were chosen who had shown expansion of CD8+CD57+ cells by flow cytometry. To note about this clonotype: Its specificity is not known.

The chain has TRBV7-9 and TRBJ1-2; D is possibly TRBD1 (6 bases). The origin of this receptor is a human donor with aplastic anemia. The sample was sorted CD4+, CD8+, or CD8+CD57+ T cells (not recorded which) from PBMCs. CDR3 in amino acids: CASSLRGHYGYTF. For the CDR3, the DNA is TGTGCCAGCAGTTTACGGGGGCACTATGGCTACACCTTC. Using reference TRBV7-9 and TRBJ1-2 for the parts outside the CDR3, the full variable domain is DTGVSQNPRHKITKRGQNVTFRCDPISEHNRLYWYRQTLGQGPEFLTYFQNEAQLEKSRLLSDRFSAERPKGSFSTLEIQRTEQGDSAMYLCASSLRGHYGYTFGSGTRLTVV.